This is a list of T cell receptor beta chains from one sample in a study of Graves' ophthalmopathy and Graves' hyperthyroidism. Each CDR3 protein is one row after TCRdb ran MiXCR on the multiplex PCR reads. The table includes around 600,000 distinct CDR3 sequences, 35% to 45% detected once. Specimen: peripheral blood. The receptor source for this set is an adult man with Graves' ophthalmopathy. Both conserved end residues are part of each CDR3. Each record gives: V gene, clone size, J gene, D gene, CDR3 DNA, CDR3 protein. D genes are given only for firm matches. Clone sizes are given selectively: once, few, many, or a class where the clone is expanded.

TRBV11-2	-	TRBJ1-1	-	TGTGCCAGCAGCCCACAAACAGGGAACACTGAAACTTTCTTT	CASSPQTGNTETFF
TRBV12-3/TRBV12-4	few	TRBJ2-7	-	TGTGCCAGCAGTTTACCCCCCTCCTACGAGCAGTACTTC	CASSLPPSYEQYF
TRBV7-3	few	TRBJ2-2	-	TGTGCCAGCAGCTTAGCCGGGACTACCGGGGAGCTGTTTTTT	CASSLAGTTGELFF
TRBV29-1	-	TRBJ1-4	-	TGCAGCGTTGCCCGGGGGATCGGAGTGGATGAAAAACTGTTTTTT	CSVARGIGVDEKLFF
TRBV6-6	few	TRBJ2-7	-	TGTGCCAGCAGTGAGACCCGGGGGCAGTACTTC	CASSETRGQYF
TRBV7-6	many	TRBJ1-2	-	TGTGCCAGCAGCCCCCGATCCTTATACAGGGAATGGAGTGGCTACACCTTC	CASSPRSLYREWSGYTF
TRBV2	-	TRBJ1-3	TRBD1	TGTGCCAGCAGGGAGGGACAGGCTAACACCATATATTTT	CASREGQANTIYF
TRBV20-1	many	TRBJ2-7	-	TGCAGTGCTAGAGGCTGGGTATACGAGCAGTACTTC	CSARGWVYEQYF
TRBV27	few	TRBJ2-7	TRBD1	TGTGCCAGCAAAAACCGGCCGGGACAGACACACTACGAGCAGTACTTC	CASKNRPGQTHYEQYF
TRBV12-3/TRBV12-4	-	TRBJ2-7	-	TGTGCCAGCAGTTTAGCGAGTCAGCCTGGGTCCTACGAGCAGTACTTC	CASSLASQPGSYEQYF
TRBV19	many	TRBJ1-5	-	TGTGCCAGTAGTGTCGGGGCTCTTCAGCCCCAGCATTTT	CASSVGALQPQHF
TRBV2	-	TRBJ2-5	-	TGTGCCAGCAACGACCGGGCAAAAGAGACCCAGTACTTC	CASNDRAKETQYF
TRBV7-9	many	TRBJ2-7	-	TGTGCCAGCAGCCGACAGGAGTCCTACGAGCAGTACTTC	CASSRQESYEQYF
TRBV7-9	many	TRBJ1-4	-	TGTGCCAGCGCTGGGACAACTAATGAAAAACTGTTTTTT	CASAGTTNEKLFF
TRBV12-5	few	TRBJ2-5	-	TGTGCTAGTGGTTCCCGGGACGAAAAGACCCAGTACTTC	CASGSRDEKTQYF
TRBV4-1	few	TRBJ2-7	-	TGCGCCAGCAGCCAAGGGGGAGACGGTTCCTACGAGCAGTACTTC	CASSQGGDGSYEQYF
TRBV9	many	TRBJ2-5	TRBD1	TGTGCCAGCAGCCCATGGGACAGCCAAGAGACCCAGTACTTC	CASSPWDSQETQYF
TRBV10-3	many	TRBJ1-5	-	TGTGCCATCAGTGAGTCCCCCGGGGGCGGTCAGCCCCAGCATTTT	CAISESPGGGQPQHF
TRBV7-3	many	TRBJ1-6	-	TGTGCCAGCAGCTTAACCGGACAACTTAATTCACCCCTCCACTTT	CASSLTGQLNSPLHF
TRBV5-4	-	TRBJ1-4	-	TGTGCCGGCAGCCAAGTAGGTCAGCGTGAAAAACTGTTTTTT	CAGSQVGQREKLFF
TRBV24-1	-	TRBJ2-1	-	TGTGCCACCAGTGATTGGGCGGAGAGCTCCTACAATGAGCAGTTCTTC	CATSDWAESSYNEQFF
TRBV9	few	TRBJ2-2	-	TGTGCCAGCAGTTACGGACCGGGGCGAGGCGGGGAGCTGTTTTTT	CASSYGPGRGGELFF
TRBV19	-	TRBJ1-6	-	TGTGCCAGCCAAGGGGGTTCACCCCTCCACTTT	CASQGGSPLHF
TRBV12-3/TRBV12-4	-	TRBJ2-5	-	TGTGCCAGCAGCTCCCCAGGCCTGGGAGTGGAGACCCAGTACTTC	CASSSPGLGVETQYF